This T cell receptor (beta chain) was found in a study of blood T cell repertoires in COVID-19. On the study more broadly: Some COVID-19 samples were acute and others convalescent; all came from the United States, Italy and Spain. Sample material is recorded as cDNA or gDNA derived from T cells, B-cell-depleted T cells, or PBMCs.

The germline V gene encodes CDR1 SEHNR and CDR2 FQNEAQ (reference sequence). V was cut by 5 bases and J by 10 bases, with 15 bases left in between. The CDR3 totals 12 residues. Using immunoSEQ multiplex PCR, the repertoire was profiled, and TCRdb retains in-frame clones only, with some absent. This table holds roughly 250,000 clones, over 75% found once. This sequence joins TRBV7-9 and TRBJ2-7; D unresolved. The source of this sequence is a woman aged 40-49 years who had recovered from COVID-19. Sequenced: peripheral blood. CDR3: CASSHLESLQYF. Written as DNA, the CDR3 is TGTGCCAGCAGCCACCTTGAGTCCCTCCAGTACTTC.